The T cell receptor (beta chain) under discussion was sequenced for a study of blood T cell repertoires in COVID-19. Across the study: Sites across the United States, Italy and Spain contributed samples from acute and convalescent COVID-19. T cells, B-cell-depleted T cells, or PBMCs supplied cDNA or gDNA.

V lost 3 bases and J 4 bases, leaving 27 bases between the germline ends. The CDR3 spans 19 residues. Germline CDR1 and CDR2: SGDLS and YYNGEE. Per the study methods: By means of reference gene primer amplification, nucleated cell counts were estimated. The protocol was immunoSEQ multiplex PCR, while the TCRdb copy is restricted to in-frame clones and leaves out a portion. V, J and clone size are taken as reported in that table, and D and trimming were inferred from the DNA itself. Of approximately 190,000 clones listed, about 83% were seen once; the top ten hold roughly 5%. This TCR came from a woman in her 70s with active or convalescent COVID-19. The sequencing sample was made of peripheral blood. The genes are TRBV9 and TRBJ2-3; tentative D call: TRBD1 (6 bases). CDR3 in amino acids: CASSETGLAWRPLADTQYF. The CDR3, as DNA: TGTGCCAGCAGCGAAACAGGGCTAGCATGGAGGCCTTTGGCAGATACGCAGTATTTT.